What follows are 3 T cell receptor beta chains derived from one specimen sequenced in a study of cytomegalovirus exposure and HLA in healthy donors. The PCR made use of 60 Vbeta and 13 Jbeta primers. Repertoires were generated with immunoSEQ multiplex PCR, while TCRdb's copy carries only in-frame clones and drops some. The sample's table shows 65,000 to 85,000 clones. Sequenced input: PBMCs. The source is a woman aged 55-70 years in good health and CMV-seronegative.

The DNA for the CDR3 is TGCAGCGTTGTATATCCAGGGCCCATGAACACTGAAGCTTTCTTT. Its protein is CSVVYPGPMNTEAFF. This chain uses TRBV29-1 with TRBJ1-1, with D possibly TRBD1 on 5 matching bases. V lost 4 bases and J lost 0, with 15 bases in between. This CDR3 region has 15 residues. Looked up from germline, CDR1 is SQVTM and CDR2 is ANQGSEA.

J is TRBJ1-4 and V is TRBV6-4; D gene unclear. This CDR3 is 16 amino acids long. Trimming left V 4 bases short and J 5 bases short, with 17 bases between. CDR1 and CDR2 from the germline V gene are MRHNA and SNTAGT. CDR3 nucleotides: TGTGCCAGCAGTGCCCCCAACGACACCGAAAATGAAAAACTGTTTTTT. Its protein is CASSAPNDTENEKLFF.

The chain is built from TRBV5-1 and TRBJ2-5, with 16 bases lining up with TRBD2. V lost 3 bases and J lost 3; bases outside the gene matches: 11. The length of the CDR3 is 19 residues. Germline loops: CDR1 SGHRS, CDR2 YFSETQ. This CDR3 reads CASSYLGTSGRDREETQYF. The CDR3 DNA follows: TGCGCCAGCAGCTACCTTGGGACTAGCGGGAGGGACCGGGAAGAGACCCAGTACTTC.